This TCR beta chain was sequenced during a study of blood T cells in healthy people across ages. On the study more broadly: Per two T cells, about one barcoded beta molecule was captured through template switching. Study results and limitations: TCR beta diversity per million T cells fell roughly linearly with age. The authors considered diversity estimates from one million T cells to be underestimates.

Regarding this clonotype: Its target is not known.

A J-beta primer mix and a sample-barcoded 5' primer were used in a second PCR of about 7 to 12 cycles. TCRdb independently ran MiXCR on the 5' RACE reads; one entry per CDR3 protein. This sample has hundreds of thousands of distinct CDR3 sequences, with about half found just once. Total RNA was isolated from each sample in quantities of at least 5.5 micrograms. The V end lost 0 bases, the J end lost 5 bases, and 14 bases lay between the germline ends. Germline CDR1 is SGHRS and CDR2 is YFSETQ. The CDR3 consists of 15 residues. The clonotype comes from a man aged 60-69 years in good health. The chain uses TRBV5-1 and TRBJ2-5; the D gene is possibly TRBD2 (6 bases). Sequencing was performed on blood. Written as DNA, the CDR3 is TGCGCCAGCAGCTTGGTGCGGGACCTGGCGGAGACCCAGTACTTC. Its protein product is CASSLVRDLAETQYF.